This TCR beta chain was captured in a study of shared T cell receptors in the human thymus. Per germline, CDR1 SNHLY and CDR2 FYNNEI. The CDR3 has 18 amino acids. The V segment lost 6 bases and the J segment 4 bases; nucleotides outside the gene matches: 19. This clone was observed a single time. The method was immunoSEQ multiplex PCR; TCRdb's version includes in-frame clones alone and lacks a portion of them. The sample yields more than 550,000 clones, approximately 85% seen once. These data also formed part of another study, on human thymus T cells.

The sample consisted of thymocytes. This chain uses TRBV2 with TRBJ1-2; 8 positions agree with TRBD1. The clonotype comes from a girl under three years old with a congenital heart defect. DNA for the CDR3: TGTGCCAGCAGAGATCCACCACCCGGGACAGGCCCTGCCTATGGCTACACCTTC. It codes for CASRDPPPGTGPAYGYTF.